A single sample gave rise to the 30 T cell receptor beta chains below, sequenced in a study of shared clonotypes between healthy human individuals (TCRdb year 2020). Preparation of the library involved the immunoSEQ multiplex PCR assay. In its TCRdb copy, this immuneACCESS table keeps in-frame sequences only and misses some clones. Where compared with another copy, unresolved V genes explain less than half of these, and the others have no known cause. Counted in this sample were about 1.1 million clones; approximately 80% of them appeared once. Roughly 0.65% of the sample is held by the ten biggest clonotypes. The material sequenced was memory CD4+ T cells from PBMCs. The cell subset or site label of this sample denotes: CD45RA-negative fraction. The receptors derive from a man younger than 35 in good health. Some clones in this sample may be carry-over from other donors' samples.

This clone occurred many times. This chain links TRBV2 with TRBJ2-5; 7 nucleotides agree with TRBD1. The CDR3 has 12 residues. Trimming at V came to 8 bases and at J to 7 bases, leaving 7 bases not matched to a gene. Germline V lookup: CDR1 SNHLY, CDR2 FYNNEI. The CDR3 loop reads CASGDRETTQYF. The CDR3 DNA reads TGTGCCAGCGGCGACAGGGAAACGACCCAGTACTTC.

The chain recombines TRBV5-1 with TRBJ2-7, with TRBD1 identical over 11 bases. Germline V gene lookup returns CDR1 SGHRS and CDR2 YFSETQ. The V gene end was trimmed by 2 bases and the J gene end by 2 bases; junction bases not matched to a gene: 9. This CDR3 contains 17 residues. In DNA, the CDR3 is TGCGCCAGCAGCTTTTTGTCACCGGGACAGGGGGCCTACGAGCAGTACTTC. It codes for CASSFLSPGQGAYEQYF. Full variable domain (remainder filled in from reference TRBV5-1 and TRBJ2-7): KAGVTQTPRYLIKTRGQQVTLSCSPISGHRSVSWYQQTPGQGLQFLFEYFSETQRNKGNFPGRFSGRQFSNSRSEMNVSTLELGDSALYLCASSFLSPGQGAYEQYFGPGTRLTVT.

J is TRBJ2-2 and V is TRBV11-3; D is uncertain. From germline, CDR1 is SGHNT and CDR2 YENEEA. V lost 3 bases, J lost 11 bases, and 10 bases lay in between. The CDR3 covers 12 residues. The CDR3 sequence is CASSFGPDELFF. The CDR3 DNA reads TGTGCCAGCAGCTTCGGCCCAGACGAGCTGTTTTTT.

J is TRBJ2-3 and V is TRBV15; D gene ambiguous. Trimming removed 0 bases at V and 4 bases at J, with 17 bases between. Germline lookup yields CDR1 LNHNV and CDR2 YYDKDF (reference sequence). This CDR3 is built from 17 residues. Here the CDR3 DNA reads TGTGCCACCAGCAGAGATCGCCAGCGAGGTCGGGCAGATACGCAGTATTTT. Protein product: CATSRDRQRGRADTQYF.

The rearrangement uses TRBV19 and TRBJ2-5, with D possibly matching TRBD1 (5 bases). Germline CDR1 reads LNHDA; CDR2 reads SQIVND (reference sequence). The CDR3 has 14 residues. Trimming left V 3 bases short and J 5 bases short, with 13 bases between. The CDR3 spells CASSIGRGIETQYF. The CDR3 nucleotides are TGTGCCAGTAGTATTGGAAGGGGTATCGAGACCCAGTACTTC. Based on the CDR3 plus reference TRBV19 and TRBJ2-5, the full variable domain is DGGITQSPKYLFRKEGQNVTLSCEQNLNHDAMYWYRQDPGQGLRLIYYSQIVNDFQKGDIAEGYSVSREKKESFPLTVTSAQKNPTAFYLCASSIGRGIETQYFGPGTRLLVL.

The chain combines TRBV5-4 with TRBJ2-7; 8 bases align to TRBD1. Germline CDR1 SGHNT, CDR2 YYREEE (reference sequence). With 3 bases clipped from V and 5 bases from J, the junction kept 10 bases outside the gene matches. The CDR3 spans 15 residues. CDR3 protein: CASSSRTGNSNEQYF. CDR3 DNA sequence: TGTGCCAGCAGCTCCCGGACAGGGAATTCCAACGAGCAGTACTTC. Drawing the rest from reference TRBV5-4 and TRBJ2-7, the complete variable domain is ETGVTQSPTHLIKTRGQQVTLRCSSQSGHNTVSWYQQALGQGPQFIFQYYREEENGRGNFPPRFSGLQFPNYSSELNVNALELDDSALYLCASSSRTGNSNEQYFGPGTRLTVT.

The V gene is TRBV28, the J gene TRBJ2-3, with TRBD2 matching over 12 bases. From germline, CDR1 is MDHEN and CDR2 SYDVKM. The CDR3 spans 17 residues. Trimming removed 3 bases from V and 5 bases from J; junction bases left unmatched: 9. CDR3 in DNA: TGTGCCAGCAGTTTCCCAACGACTAGCGGGAGTGGAGATACGCAGTATTTT. It is translated as CASSFPTTSGSGDTQYF. Based on the CDR3 plus reference TRBV28 and TRBJ2-3, the full variable domain is DVKVTQSSRYLVKRTGEKVFLECVQDMDHENMFWYRQDPGLGLRLIYFSYDVKMKEKGDIPEGYSVSREKKERFSLILESASTNQTSMYLCASSFPTTSGSGDTQYFGPGTRLTVL.

Comments on this clone: This same CDR3 is encoded by further DNA sequences in the sample. The chain couples TRBV5-1 to TRBJ2-7, with 9 bases lining up with TRBD1. Germline values: CDR1 SGHRS, CDR2 YFSETQ. Trimming removed 3 bases from V and 6 bases from J; junction bases left unmatched: 4. This CDR3 has 13 amino acids. DNA for the CDR3: TGCGCCAGCAGCTGGGGACAGGGAGGCGAGCAGTACTTC. It translates to CASSWGQGGEQYF.

The chain employs TRBV5-1 and TRBJ2-3; the match to TRBD1 covers 8 bases. J gave up 3 bases and V 1 base, and 4 bases lay outside the gene matches. CDR3 size: 15 residues. Germline V gene data show CDR1 as SGHRS and CDR2 as YFSETQ. CDR3 nucleotide sequence: TGCGCCAGCAGCTTGACGGGACAGGTTACAGATACGCAGTATTTT. Translation gives CASSLTGQVTDTQYF.

The chain joins TRBV5-1 to TRBJ2-5; no firm D call. CDR1 is SGHRS, CDR2 YFSETQ, per germline. CDR3 length: 14 amino acids. Trimming cost V 4 bases and J 2 bases, with 12 bases left between them. The CDR3 sequence is CASSPHWGQETQYF. The CDR3 DNA reads as TGCGCCAGCAGCCCTCACTGGGGACAAGAGACCCAGTACTTC. Full variable domain (remainder filled in from reference TRBV5-1 and TRBJ2-5): KAGVTQTPRYLIKTRGQQVTLSCSPISGHRSVSWYQQTPGQGLQFLFEYFSETQRNKGNFPGRFSGRQFSNSRSEMNVSTLELGDSALYLCASSPHWGQETQYFGPGTRLLVL.

The chain recombines TRBV6-1 with TRBJ2-7; 9 bases are shared with TRBD1. With 6 bases clipped from V and 0 bases from J, the junction kept 6 bases outside the gene matches. This CDR3 region has 15 residues. Germline V lookup: CDR1 MNHNS, CDR2 SASEGT. DNA for the CDR3: TGTGCCAGCAGGGCCGGACAGGGGTACTCCTACGAGCAGTACTTC. Translation gives CASRAGQGYSYEQYF.

With regard to this clone: Other DNA sequences of this sample code for an identical CDR3. The CDR3: CASSVGSGSGYTF. DNA for the CDR3: TGTGCCAGCAGCGTAGGGTCAGGGTCTGGCTACACCTTC. The chain is built from TRBV9 and TRBJ1-2; D is possibly TRBD1 (5 bases). Looked up from germline, CDR1 is SGDLS and CDR2 is YYNGEE. The V end lost 0 bases, the J end lost 7 bases, and 10 bases lay between the germline ends. CDR3 length: 13 amino acids.

The chain links TRBV27 to TRBJ2-7; possibly TRBD2 for D (5 bases). The CDR3 extends over 14 amino acids. CDR1 MNHEY and CDR2 SMNVEV come from the germline V gene (reference sequence). Trimming pared 6 bases from V and 2 bases from J, leaving 14 bases between. CDR3 protein: CASRPGVYAYEQYF. The CDR3 nucleotides are TGTGCCAGCAGACCCGGGGTCTACGCCTACGAGCAGTACTTC.

This chain uses TRBV7-8 with TRBJ2-7; no clear D gene. CDR1 is SGHVS, CDR2 FQNEAQ, per germline. This CDR3 spans 17 amino acids. Trimming stripped 2 bases from V and 7 bases from J, with 24 bases between. The CDR3 region has the DNA TGTGCCAGCAGCTTACGTGAATTTTCCCTCGGTTTTCATGAGCAGTACTTC. Translation gives CASSLREFSLGFHEQYF.

This chain uses TRBV5-1 with TRBJ1-2; no reliable D call. Trimming stripped 4 bases from V and 8 bases from J, with 9 bases between. CDR3 size: 11 residues. Germline V gene sequence: CDR1 SGHRS, CDR2 YFSETQ. CDR3 coding DNA: TGCGCCAGCAGCGATGCAGACGGCTACACCTTC. Translated: CASSDADGYTF.

The CDR3 coding sequence is TGCGCCAGCAGCCAAGTCGGACAGGGGAGCTATGGCTACACCTTC. Encoded protein: CASSQVGQGSYGYTF. The chain has TRBV4-1 and TRBJ1-2, with TRBD1 matching 9 bases. Germline V gene sequence: CDR1 MGHRA, CDR2 YSYEKL. V was clipped by 1 base and J by 4 bases; unmatched bases: 4. The CDR3 has 15 residues.

This clone was counted a single time. V gene TRBV9 combines with J gene TRBJ2-5; D is possibly TRBD1 or TRBD2 (6 bases each). Germline V lookup: CDR1 SGDLS, CDR2 YYNGEE. Between the trimmed V and J ends, which lost 2 bases and 2 bases, there was a span of 13 bases. This CDR3 comprises 15 residues. The CDR3 DNA reads TGTGCCAGCAGCGTTCCCGGGGGCGTACAAGAGACCCAGTACTTC. As protein: CASSVPGGVQETQYF.

This clone has more than one count but fewer than ten. The V and J genes are TRBV6-1 and TRBJ1-5; D remains unclear. V was clipped by 2 bases and J by 8 bases, with 4 bases between them. The CDR3 has 11 residues. CDR1 is MNHNS and CDR2 is SASEGT in the germline V gene. CDR3 loop: CASSEREPQHF. CDR3 DNA sequence: TGTGCCAGCAGTGAAAGAGAGCCCCAGCATTTT.

This clone was seen a handful of times. This sequence joins TRBV29-1 and TRBJ1-1; D gene uncertain. This CDR3 is built from 13 residues. Germline V CDR1 and CDR2: SQVTM, ANQGSEA. Trimming pared 2 bases from V and 6 bases from J, leaving 13 bases between. CDR3 DNA sequence: TGCAGCGTTGAAAGGCACCTTACTTCTGAAGCTTTCTTT. Protein product: CSVERHLTSEAFF.

Notes on this clone: Mismatch with germline at one junction end may stem from a read error. The V and J genes are TRBV7-2 and TRBJ1-1, with a tentative D call TRBD1 (6 bases). The germline CDR1 and CDR2 sequences are SGHTA and FQGNSA. The CDR3 loop spans 13 amino acids. CDR3 DNA sequence: TGTGCCGGCAGCTTAGGCGCAGGGGCTGAAGCTTTCTTT. Amino acids: CAGSLGAGAEAFF.

V gene TRBV2 combines with J gene TRBJ1-3; 8 bases map to TRBD1. The germline V gene has CDR1 SNHLY and CDR2 FYNNEI. J gave up 0 bases and V 4 bases, and 5 bases lay outside the gene matches. The CDR3 has 16 residues. The CDR3 coding sequence is TGTGCCAGCAGTGGGGGGACAGGCTTCTCTGGAAACACCATATATTTT. It translates to CASSGGTGFSGNTIYF.

The chain uses TRBV5-6 and TRBJ2-5; D may be TRBD2 (6 bases). Trimming removed 3 bases from V and 3 bases from J, with 21 bases in between. Germline V gene data show CDR1 as SGHDT and CDR2 as YYEEEE. The length of the CDR3 is 17 residues. The CDR3: CASSSPGLRVKEETQYF. The CDR3 DNA follows: TGTGCCAGCAGCTCTCCGGGACTGAGAGTAAAGGAAGAGACCCAGTACTTC.

The chain is built from TRBV18 and TRBJ2-6; no reliable D call. The CDR3 extends over 12 amino acids. CDR1 is KGHSH, CDR2 LQKENI, per germline. V was clipped by 3 bases and J by 12 bases, with 9 bases between them. CDR3 DNA: TGTGCCAGCTCACCCGACTCGGTCGTCCTGACTTTC. Translated, it gives CASSPDSVVLTF.

Worth noting for this clone: The sample holds other DNA sequences that translate to the same CDR3. V gene TRBV5-6 combines with J gene TRBJ2-6; D unresolved. With 2 bases removed from V and 0 bases from J, the gap between germline ends came to 6 bases. The CDR3 length is 15 residues. Germline loops: CDR1 SGHDT, CDR2 YYEEEE. The CDR3 DNA follows: TGTGCCAGCAGCTTTGGGGTCTCTGGGGCCAACGTCCTGACTTTC. Residues: CASSFGVSGANVLTF. Together with reference TRBV5-6 and TRBJ2-6, the CDR3 gives the full variable domain: DAGVTQSPTHLIKTRGQQVTLRCSPKSGHDTVSWYQQALGQGPQFIFQYYEEEERQRGNFPDRFSGHQFPNYSSELNVNALLLGDSALYLCASSFGVSGANVLTFGAGSRLTVL.

CDR3 coding DNA: TGTGCCTGGAATCAAGGACAGTCAGTCTCTGGAAACACCATATATTTT. Translating gives CAWNQGQSVSGNTIYF. V is TRBV30 and J is TRBJ1-3; perhaps TRBD1 as D (6 bases). The CDR3 totals 16 residues. CDR1 is GTSNPN, CDR2 SVGIG, per germline (reference sequence). V was shortened by 4 bases and J by 0 bases, with 16 bases between the two germline ends.

The V gene is TRBV7-2, the J gene TRBJ2-1; D uncertain. V shed 0 bases and J shed 8 bases, with 11 bases lying between them. CDR3 length equals 14 residues. Looked up from germline, CDR1 is SGHTA and CDR2 is FQGNSA. The CDR3 bases are TGTGCCAGCAGCTTAGCGGGATCTCTCTATGAGCAGTTCTTC. Protein sequence: CASSLAGSLYEQFF.

The V and J genes are TRBV2 and TRBJ1-3; 7 bases are shared with TRBD1. This CDR3 is 15 amino acids long. V lost 5 bases, J lost 0 bases, and 4 bases stayed unmatched. Germline CDR1 is SNHLY and CDR2 is FYNNEI. CDR3 amino acids: CASSTTGLSGNTIYF. CDR3 coding DNA: TGTGCCAGCAGTACGACAGGGCTCTCTGGAAACACCATATATTTT.

The chain has TRBV28 and TRBJ2-2, with 9 positions matching TRBD2. J was trimmed by 6 bases and V by 2 bases; bases with no gene match: 4. This CDR3 contains 15 residues. The germline gives CDR1 MDHEN, CDR2 SYDVKM. In DNA form, the CDR3 reads TGTGCCAGCAGTTTACGCGGGAGGGCCGCCGGGGAGCTGTTTTTT. Protein: CASSLRGRAAGELFF.

In DNA, the CDR3 is TGCGCCAGTAAAGGGGGCAACACCGGGGAGCTGTTTTTT. Residues: CASKGGNTGELFF. V and J are TRBV4-1 and TRBJ2-2; 7 bases fit TRBD1. The V gene's germline CDR1 is MGHRA and CDR2 YSYEKL. Unmatched junction bases numbered 3, after V lost 9 bases and J lost 2 bases. This CDR3 contains 13 residues.

The chain joins TRBV7-7 to TRBJ2-6; no clear D. CDR1 and CDR2 from the germline V gene are SSHAT and FNYEAQ (reference sequence). The CDR3 extends over 11 amino acids. Trimming left V 7 bases short and J 2 bases short, with 0 bases between. The CDR3 region has the DNA TGTGCCAGCACTGGGGCCAACGTCCTGACTTTC. Its translation: CASTGANVLTF.